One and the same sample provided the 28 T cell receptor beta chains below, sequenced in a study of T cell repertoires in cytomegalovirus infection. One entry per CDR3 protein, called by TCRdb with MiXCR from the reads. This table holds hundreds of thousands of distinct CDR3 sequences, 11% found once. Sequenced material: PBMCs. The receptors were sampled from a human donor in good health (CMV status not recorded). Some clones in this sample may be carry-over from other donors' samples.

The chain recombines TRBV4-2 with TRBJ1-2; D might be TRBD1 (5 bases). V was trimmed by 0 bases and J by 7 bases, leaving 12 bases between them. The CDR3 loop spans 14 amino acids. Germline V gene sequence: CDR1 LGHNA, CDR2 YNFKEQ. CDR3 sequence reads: CASSQEGKGCGYTF. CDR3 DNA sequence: TGTGCCAGCAGCCAAGAAGGGAAGGGGTGTGGCTACACCTTC.

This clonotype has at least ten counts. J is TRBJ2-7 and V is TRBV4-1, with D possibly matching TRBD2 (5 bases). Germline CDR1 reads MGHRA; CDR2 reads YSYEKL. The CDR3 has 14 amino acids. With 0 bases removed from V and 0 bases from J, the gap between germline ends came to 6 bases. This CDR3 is CASSQDRGSYEQYF. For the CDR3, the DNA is TGCGCCAGCAGCCAAGACCGGGGCTCCTACGAGCAGTACTTC.

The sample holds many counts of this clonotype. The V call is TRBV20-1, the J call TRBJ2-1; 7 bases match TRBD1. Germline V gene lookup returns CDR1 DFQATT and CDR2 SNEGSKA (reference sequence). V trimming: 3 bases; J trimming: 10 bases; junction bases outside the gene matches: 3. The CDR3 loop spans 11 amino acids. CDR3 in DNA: TGCAGTGCTAGGAGGGACAGAGAGCAGTTCTTC. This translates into CSARRDREQFF.

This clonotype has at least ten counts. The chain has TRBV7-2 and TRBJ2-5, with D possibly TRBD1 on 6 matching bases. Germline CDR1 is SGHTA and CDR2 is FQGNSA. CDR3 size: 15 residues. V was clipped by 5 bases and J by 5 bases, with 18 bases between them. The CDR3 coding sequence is TGTGCCAGCAGCGACGGCTCAGGGGAGAGTGAGACCCAGTACTTC. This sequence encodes CASSDGSGESETQYF.

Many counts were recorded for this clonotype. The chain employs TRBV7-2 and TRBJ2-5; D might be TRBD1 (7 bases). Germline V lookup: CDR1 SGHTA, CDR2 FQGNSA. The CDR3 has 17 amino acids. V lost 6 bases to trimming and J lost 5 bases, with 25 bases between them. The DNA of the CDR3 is TGTGCCAGCAGTATCCGCAGCAGGGGGGCTCGTGAGGAGACCCAGTACTTC. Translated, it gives CASSIRSRGAREETQYF.

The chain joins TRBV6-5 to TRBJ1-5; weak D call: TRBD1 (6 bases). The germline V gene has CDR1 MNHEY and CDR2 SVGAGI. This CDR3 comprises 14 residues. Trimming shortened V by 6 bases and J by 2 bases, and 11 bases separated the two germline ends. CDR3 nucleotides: TGTGCCAGCAGGACAGGATCGGGCAATCAGCCCCAGCATTTT. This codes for CASRTGSGNQPQHF.

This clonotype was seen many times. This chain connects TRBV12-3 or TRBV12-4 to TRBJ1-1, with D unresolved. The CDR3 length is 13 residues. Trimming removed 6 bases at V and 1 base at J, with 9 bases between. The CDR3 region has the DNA TGTGCCAGCAGCTTAATGGGGAACACTGAAGCTTTCTTT. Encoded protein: CASSLMGNTEAFF.

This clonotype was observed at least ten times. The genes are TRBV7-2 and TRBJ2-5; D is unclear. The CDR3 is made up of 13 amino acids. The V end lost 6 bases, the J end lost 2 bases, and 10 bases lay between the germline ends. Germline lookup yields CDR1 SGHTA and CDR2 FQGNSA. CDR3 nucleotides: TGTGCCAGCAGAAGAACTTCTCAAGAGACCCAGTACTTC. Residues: CASRRTSQETQYF.

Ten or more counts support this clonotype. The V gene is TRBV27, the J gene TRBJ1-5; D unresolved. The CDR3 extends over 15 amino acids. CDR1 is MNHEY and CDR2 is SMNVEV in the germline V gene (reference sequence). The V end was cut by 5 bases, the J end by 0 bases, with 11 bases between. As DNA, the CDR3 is TGTGCCAGCAGTAGGACCGCTCTTAGCAATCAGCCCCAGCATTTT. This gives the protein CASSRTALSNQPQHF.

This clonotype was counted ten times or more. The chain's CDR3 is CASSLDSAVGEQFF. The CDR3 DNA reads TGTGCCAGCAGCTTAGATTCAGCGGTGGGTGAGCAGTTCTTC. The J gene is TRBJ2-1, the V gene TRBV7-9; possible D gene TRBD2, 5 bases. The CDR3 covers 14 residues. Per germline, CDR1 SEHNR and CDR2 FQNEAQ (reference sequence). Trimming left V 1 base short and J 9 bases short, with 13 bases between.

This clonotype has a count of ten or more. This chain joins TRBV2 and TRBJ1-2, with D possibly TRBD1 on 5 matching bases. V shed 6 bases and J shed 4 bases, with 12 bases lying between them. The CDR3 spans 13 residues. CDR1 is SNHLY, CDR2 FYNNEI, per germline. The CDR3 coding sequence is TGTGCCAGCAGGGAGGGACCTGCCTATGGCTACACCTTC. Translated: CASREGPAYGYTF.

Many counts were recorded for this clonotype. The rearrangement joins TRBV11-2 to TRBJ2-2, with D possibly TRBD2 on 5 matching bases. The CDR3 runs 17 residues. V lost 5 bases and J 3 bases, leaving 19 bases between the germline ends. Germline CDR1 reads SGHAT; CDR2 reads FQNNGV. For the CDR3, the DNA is TGTGCCAGCAGCCAGGAACTAGTAAACGTATACACCGGGGAGCTGTTTTTT. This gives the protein CASSQELVNVYTGELFF.

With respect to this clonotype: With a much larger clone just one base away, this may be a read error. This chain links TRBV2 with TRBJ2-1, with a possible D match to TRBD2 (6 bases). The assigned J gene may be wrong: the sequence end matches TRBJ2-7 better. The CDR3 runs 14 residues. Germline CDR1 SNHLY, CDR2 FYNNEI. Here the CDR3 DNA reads TGTGCCAGCAGTAGCCTAGCGACCTTCGATGAGCAGTACTTC. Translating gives CASSSLATFDEQYF.

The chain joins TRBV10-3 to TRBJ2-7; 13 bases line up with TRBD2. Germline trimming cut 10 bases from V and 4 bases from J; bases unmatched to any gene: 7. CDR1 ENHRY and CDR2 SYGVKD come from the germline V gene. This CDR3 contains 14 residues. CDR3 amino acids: CASTQLAGGYEQYF. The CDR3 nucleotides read TGTGCCAGCACACAACTAGCGGGAGGGTACGAGCAGTACTTC.

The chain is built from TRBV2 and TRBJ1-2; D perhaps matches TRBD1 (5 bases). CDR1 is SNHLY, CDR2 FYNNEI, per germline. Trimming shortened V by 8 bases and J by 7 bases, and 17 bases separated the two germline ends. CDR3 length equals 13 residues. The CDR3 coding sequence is TGTGCCAGCTCGCCGGGGCCACGGTGTGGCTACACCTTC. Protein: CASSPGPRCGYTF. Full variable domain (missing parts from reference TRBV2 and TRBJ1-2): EPEVTQTPSHQVTQMGQEVILRCVPISNHLYFYWYRQILGQKVEFLVSFYNNEISEKSEIFDDQFSVERPDGSNFTLKIRSTKLEDSAMYFCASSPGPRCGYTFGSGTRLTVV.

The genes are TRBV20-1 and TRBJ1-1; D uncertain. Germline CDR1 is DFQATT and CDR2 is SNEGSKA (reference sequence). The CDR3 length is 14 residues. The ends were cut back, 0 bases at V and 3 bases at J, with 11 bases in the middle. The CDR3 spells CSARDHGVDTEAFF. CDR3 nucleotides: TGCAGTGCTAGAGATCACGGGGTGGACACTGAAGCTTTCTTT.

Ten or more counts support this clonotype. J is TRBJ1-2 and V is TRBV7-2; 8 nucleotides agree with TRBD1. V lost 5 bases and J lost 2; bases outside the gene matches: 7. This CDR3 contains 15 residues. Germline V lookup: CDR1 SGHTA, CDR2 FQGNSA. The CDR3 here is CASSPSDRANYGYTF. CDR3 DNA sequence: TGTGCCAGCAGCCCTTCGGACAGGGCGAACTATGGCTACACCTTC.

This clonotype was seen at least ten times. The CDR3 coding sequence is TGTGCCAGCAGCCAGTTGGGCTCTGGAAACACCATATATTTT. Residues: CASSQLGSGNTIYF. This chain connects TRBV7-3 to TRBJ1-3; D remains ambiguous. Germline V gene data show CDR1 as SGHTA and CDR2 as FQGTGA. The CDR3 sequence is 14 residues long. Trimming took 5 bases from V and 0 from J, leaving 8 bases between them.

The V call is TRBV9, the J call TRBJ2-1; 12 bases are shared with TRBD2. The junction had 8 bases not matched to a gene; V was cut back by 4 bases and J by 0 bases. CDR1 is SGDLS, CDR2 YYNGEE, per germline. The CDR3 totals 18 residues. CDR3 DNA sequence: TGTGCCAGCAGCCCCTCCGGGACTAGCGGGTTCTCCTACAATGAGCAGTTCTTC. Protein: CASSPSGTSGFSYNEQFF.

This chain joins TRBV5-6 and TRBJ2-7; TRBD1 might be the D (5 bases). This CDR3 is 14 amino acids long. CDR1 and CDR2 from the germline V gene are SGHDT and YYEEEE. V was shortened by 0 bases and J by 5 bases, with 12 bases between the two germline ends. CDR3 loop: CASSLGGRVDEQYF. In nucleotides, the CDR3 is TGTGCCAGCAGCTTGGGGGGCAGGGTGGACGAGCAGTACTTC.

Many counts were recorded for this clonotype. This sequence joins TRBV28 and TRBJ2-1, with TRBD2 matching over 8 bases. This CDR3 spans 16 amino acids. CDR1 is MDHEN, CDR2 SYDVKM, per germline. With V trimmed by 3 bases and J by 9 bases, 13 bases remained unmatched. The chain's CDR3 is CASSLPPGTSLGEQFF. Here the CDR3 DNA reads TGTGCCAGCAGTTTGCCCCCCGGGACTAGTCTCGGTGAGCAGTTCTTC.

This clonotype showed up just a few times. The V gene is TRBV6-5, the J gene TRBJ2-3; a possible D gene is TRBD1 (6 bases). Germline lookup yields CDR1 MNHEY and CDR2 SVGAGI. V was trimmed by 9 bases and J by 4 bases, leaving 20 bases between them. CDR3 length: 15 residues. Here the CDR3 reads CASTQGARYADTQYF. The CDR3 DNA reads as TGTGCCAGTACACAGGGCGCGAGATACGCAGATACGCAGTATTTT.

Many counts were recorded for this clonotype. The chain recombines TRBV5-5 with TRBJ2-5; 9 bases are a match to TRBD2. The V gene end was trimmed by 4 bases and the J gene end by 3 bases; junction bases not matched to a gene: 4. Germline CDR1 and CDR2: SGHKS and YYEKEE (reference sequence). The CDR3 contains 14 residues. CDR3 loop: CASSMGLAKETQYF. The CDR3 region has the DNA TGTGCCAGCAGCATGGGACTAGCCAAAGAGACCCAGTACTTC. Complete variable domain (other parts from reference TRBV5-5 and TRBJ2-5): DAGVTQSPTHLIKTRGQQVTLRCSPISGHKSVSWYQQVLGQGPQFIFQYYEKEERGRGNFPDRFSARQFPNYSSELNVNALLLGDSALYLCASSMGLAKETQYFGPGTRLLVL.

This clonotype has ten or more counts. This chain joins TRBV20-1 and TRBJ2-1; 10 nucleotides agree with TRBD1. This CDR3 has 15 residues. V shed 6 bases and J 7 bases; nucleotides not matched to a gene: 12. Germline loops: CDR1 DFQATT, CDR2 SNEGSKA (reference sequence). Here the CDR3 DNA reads TGCAGTGCAAAACCGGGACAGGGGCGGAAAAATGAGCAGTTCTTC. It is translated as CSAKPGQGRKNEQFF.

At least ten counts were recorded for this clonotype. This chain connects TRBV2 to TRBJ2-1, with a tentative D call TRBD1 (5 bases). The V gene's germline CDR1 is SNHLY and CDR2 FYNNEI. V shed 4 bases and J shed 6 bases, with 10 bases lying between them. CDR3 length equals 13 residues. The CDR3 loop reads CASSGGPLNEQFF. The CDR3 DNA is TGTGCCAGCAGTGGGGGCCCACTCAATGAGCAGTTCTTC.

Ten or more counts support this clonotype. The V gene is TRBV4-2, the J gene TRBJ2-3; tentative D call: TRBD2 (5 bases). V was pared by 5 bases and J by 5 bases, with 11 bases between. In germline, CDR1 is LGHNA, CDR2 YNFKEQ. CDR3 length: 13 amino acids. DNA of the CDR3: TGTGCCAGCAGCTCGATCGGGGAAGATACGCAGTATTTT. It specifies CASSSIGEDTQYF.

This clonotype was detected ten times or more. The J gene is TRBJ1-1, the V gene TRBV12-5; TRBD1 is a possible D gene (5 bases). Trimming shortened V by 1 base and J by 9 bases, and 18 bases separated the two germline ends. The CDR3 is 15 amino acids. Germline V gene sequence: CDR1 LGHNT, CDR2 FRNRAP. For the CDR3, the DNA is TGTGCTAGTGGTTTGGGGGGGTCCGGTTCGACAAAAGCTTTCTTT. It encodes CASGLGGSGSTKAFF. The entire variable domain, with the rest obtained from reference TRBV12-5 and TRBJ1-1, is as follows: DARVTQTPRHKVTEMGQEVTMRCQPILGHNTVFWYRQTMMQGLELLAYFRNRAPLDDSGMPKDRFSAEMPDATLATLKIQPSEPRDSAVYFCASGLGGSGSTKAFFGQGTRLTVV.

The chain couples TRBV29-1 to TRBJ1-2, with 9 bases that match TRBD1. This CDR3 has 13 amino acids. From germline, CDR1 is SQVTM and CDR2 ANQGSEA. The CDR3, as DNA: TGCTGGACCAGCGCCGGGACAGGGAGTGGCTACACCTTC. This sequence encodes CWTSAGTGSGYTF. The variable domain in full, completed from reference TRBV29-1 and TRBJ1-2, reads SAVISQKPSRDICQRGTSLTIQCQVDSQVTMMFWYRQQPGQSLTLIATANQGSEATYESGFVIDKFPISRPNLTFSTLTVSNMSPEDSSIYLCWTSAGTGSGYTFGSGTRLTVV.